These 29 T cell receptor beta chains originate from one sample sequenced in a study of T cell responses to AZD1222 COVID-19 vaccine. The assay was immunoSEQ multiplex PCR, and TCRdb's table has in-frame clones only and misses some. This table holds tens of thousands of clones, 81% found once. The source material was peripheral blood, sampled 28 days after the second AZD1222 dose. The receptors shown here come from an adult who received the AZD1222 COVID-19 vaccine.

The chain uses TRBV10-2 and TRBJ2-5; a weak D match, TRBD2 (5 bases). V was pared by 2 bases and J by 1 base, with 11 bases between. The length of the CDR3 is 15 residues. Germline V CDR1 and CDR2: WSHSY, SAAADI. The CDR3 loop is CASSEPPGTQETQYF. CDR3 sequence (DNA): TGCGCCAGCAGTGAGCCTCCGGGAACCCAAGAGACCCAGTACTTC.

The chain uses TRBV7-9 and TRBJ2-2; D is perhaps TRBD1 or TRBD2 (5 bases each). This CDR3 is 15 amino acids long. The germline CDR1 and CDR2 sequences are SEHNR and FQNEAQ (reference sequence). V lost 1 base to trimming and J lost 3 bases, with 9 bases between them. The CDR3 DNA sequence: TGTGCCAGCAGCTTAGACGGGGCCTACACCGGGGAGCTGTTTTTT. Encoded protein: CASSLDGAYTGELFF.

The chain links TRBV27 to TRBJ1-5, with D possibly TRBD1 on 6 matching bases. Per germline, CDR1 MNHEY and CDR2 SMNVEV (reference sequence). This CDR3 is 13 amino acids long. V lost 5 bases and J 4 bases, leaving 9 bases between the germline ends. The CDR3 DNA is TGTGCCAGCAGTCAAACAGGGAATCAGCCCCAGCATTTT. It specifies CASSQTGNQPQHF.

The rearrangement uses TRBV5-1 and TRBJ2-7; TRBD1 agrees at 8 bases. This CDR3 spans 15 amino acids. CDR1 and CDR2 from the germline V gene are SGHRS and YFSETQ. After removal of 7 bases from V and 3 bases from J, the junction contained 12 bases not matched to a gene. The CDR3, as DNA: TGCGCCAGCGCACCACCGACAGGGGCGAGCTACGAGCAGTACTTC. It specifies CASAPPTGASYEQYF. The variable domain in full, with the rest retrieved from reference TRBV5-1 and TRBJ2-7, is KAGVTQTPRYLIKTRGQQVTLSCSPISGHRSVSWYQQTPGQGLQFLFEYFSETQRNKGNFPGRFSGRQFSNSRSEMNVSTLELGDSALYLCASAPPTGASYEQYFGPGTRLTVT.

The rearrangement uses TRBV2 and TRBJ1-3; TRBD1 might be the D (5 bases). With 2 bases removed from V and 1 base from J, the gap between germline ends came to 12 bases. The CDR3 is made up of 16 amino acids. From germline, CDR1 is SNHLY and CDR2 FYNNEI. Here the CDR3 reads CASSETRGLSGNTIYF. CDR3 coding DNA: TGTGCCAGCAGTGAAACGCGGGGACTGTCTGGAAACACCATATATTTT.

This clone occurred a few times. The chain recombines TRBV12-3 or TRBV12-4 with TRBJ1-1; D possibly corresponds to TRBD1 (5 bases). V was shortened by 8 bases and J by 1 base, with 8 bases between the two germline ends. The CDR3 runs 12 residues. CDR3 region: CASGGENTEAFF. CDR3 in DNA: TGTGCCAGCGGGGGGGAGAACACTGAAGCTTTCTTT.

The CDR3 coding sequence is TGTGCCAGCTCACCAGGGACTGGGGCCAACGTCCTGACTTTC. This codes for CASSPGTGANVLTF. This chain uses TRBV18 with TRBJ2-6; no clear D. The germline CDR1 and CDR2 sequences are KGHSH and LQKENI. This CDR3 comprises 14 residues. Trimming removed 2 bases at V and 2 bases at J, with 4 bases between. The whole variable domain, remainder taken from reference TRBV18 and TRBJ2-6, is NAGVMQNPRHLVRRRGQEARLRCSPMKGHSHVYWYRQLPEEGLKFMVYLQKENIIDESGMPKERFSAEFPKEGPSILRIQQVVRGDSAAYFCASSPGTGANVLTFGAGSRLTVL.

The chain employs TRBV20-1 and TRBJ2-5; D unresolved. Trimming took off 3 bases at V and 2 bases at J, with 25 bases between the two ends. The germline V gene has CDR1 DFQATT and CDR2 SNEGSKA (reference sequence). The CDR3 spans 18 residues. The CDR3 here is CSASQWGNRKDHQETQYF. In nucleotides, the CDR3 is TGCAGTGCTAGTCAATGGGGAAATCGAAAAGACCATCAAGAGACCCAGTACTTC.

This chain uses TRBV27 with TRBJ2-7; maybe TRBD2 (6 bases). CDR3 length: 14 residues. V was cut by 2 bases and J by 2 bases, with 10 bases left in between. Germline V gene data show CDR1 as MNHEY and CDR2 as SMNVEV (reference sequence). This CDR3 reads CASSLGTSAYEQYF. CDR3 DNA sequence: TGTGCCAGCAGTTTAGGGACTTCTGCCTACGAGCAGTACTTC.

The rearrangement joins TRBV10-3 to TRBJ1-6; D may be TRBD1 (5 bases). The CDR3 runs 14 residues. V was pared by 10 bases and J by 8 bases, with 18 bases between. Germline CDR1 ENHRY, CDR2 SYGVKD. The CDR3 coding sequence is TGTGCCACCACCCCGGGGACGCAAGATTCACCCCTCCACTTT. Translated, it gives CATTPGTQDSPLHF.

The chain couples TRBV19 to TRBJ2-7; the D gene is possibly TRBD2 (6 bases). CDR3 length: 14 amino acids. With 1 base removed from V and 7 bases from J, the gap between germline ends came to 14 bases. Germline CDR1 reads LNHDA; CDR2 reads SQIVND (reference sequence). Here the CDR3 reads CASSIGGGMGEQYF. The CDR3 DNA reads TGTGCCAGTAGTATAGGTGGAGGGATGGGGGAGCAGTACTTC.

The V call is TRBV11-3, the J call TRBJ2-5, with D unresolved. V dropped 5 bases and J dropped 1 base, with 11 bases sitting between them. Germline V lookup: CDR1 SGHNT, CDR2 YENEEA. The CDR3 length is 14 residues. Here the CDR3 reads CASSPKHSQETQYF. The CDR3 coding sequence is TGTGCCAGCAGCCCAAAACATAGCCAAGAGACCCAGTACTTC.

This clone was counted between two and nine times. The CDR3 DNA reads as TGTGCCAGCAGCTTAGACCCTAGCGAGCAGTACTTC. Its protein is CASSLDPSEQYF. V and J are TRBV7-8 and TRBJ2-7; D is unclear. The germline CDR1 and CDR2 sequences are SGHVS and FQNEAQ. V was pared by 1 base and J by 6 bases, with 7 bases between. This CDR3 comprises 12 residues.

V usage is TRBV6-2 or TRBV6-3 and J usage is TRBJ2-2; TRBD2 aligns across 7 bases. The CDR3 totals 13 residues. Germline V gene lookup returns CDR1 MNHEY and CDR2 SVGEGT. Germline trimming cut 7 bases from V and 13 bases from J; bases unmatched to any gene: 12. The DNA of the CDR3 is TGTGCCAGCACCCCTCGGAGCGGGAAAGGGCTGTTTTTT. Translated, it gives CASTPRSGKGLFF.

There are a few counts of this clone. The chain is built from TRBV28 and TRBJ2-1; 10 nucleotides match TRBD2. The V segment lost 4 bases and the J segment 5 bases; nucleotides outside the gene matches: 8. Per the germline V gene, CDR1 is MDHEN and CDR2 is SYDVKM. CDR3 length: 16 amino acids. This CDR3 is CASSSLAGETNNEQFF. As DNA, the CDR3 is TGTGCCAGCAGTTCGCTAGCGGGAGAGACCAACAATGAGCAGTTCTTC.

This sequence joins TRBV28 and TRBJ1-5, with 7 nucleotides matching TRBD1. Germline V gene data show CDR1 as MDHEN and CDR2 as SYDVKM. V shed 7 bases and J 7 bases; nucleotides not matched to a gene: 7. This CDR3 has 13 residues. The CDR3 protein is CASIRQGDQPQHF. The CDR3 DNA reads as TGTGCCAGCATAAGGCAGGGGGACCAGCCCCAGCATTTT.

CDR3 bases: TGTGCCAGCAGTCCCTTGATTTGGAGGGGCCCAGAAAAACTGTTTTTT. As protein: CASSPLIWRGPEKLFF. The gene calls are TRBV6-2 or TRBV6-3 and TRBJ1-4, with D possibly matching TRBD1 (5 bases). CDR1 and CDR2 (germline): MNHEY, SVGEGT. Trimming cost V 5 bases and J 8 bases, with 21 bases left between them. CDR3 length: 16 amino acids.

The J gene is TRBJ2-1, the V gene TRBV19; 9 positions agree with TRBD1. This CDR3 is 15 amino acids long. Germline trimming cut 7 bases from V and 0 bases from J; bases unmatched to any gene: 4. Germline V CDR1 and CDR2: LNHDA, SQIVND (reference sequence). CDR3 DNA: TGTGCCAGTAACGACAGGGGGATCTCCTACAATGAGCAGTTCTTC. This encodes CASNDRGISYNEQFF.

This clone has just a few counts. The V gene is TRBV7-2, the J gene TRBJ2-2; D gene uncertain. CDR3 size: 15 residues. Trimming left V 1 base short and J 6 bases short, with 12 bases between. Germline values: CDR1 SGHTA, CDR2 FQGNSA. CDR3 region: CASSLVGLLAGELFF. The DNA for the CDR3 is TGTGCCAGCAGCTTAGTAGGCCTTCTCGCCGGGGAGCTGTTTTTT.

This clone was seen a handful of times. V is TRBV6-5 and J is TRBJ2-1; D is possibly TRBD1 or TRBD2 (5 bases each). V dropped 4 bases and J dropped 3 bases, with 13 bases sitting between them. CDR1 and CDR2 from the germline V gene are MNHEY and SVGAGI. The CDR3 spans 15 residues. CDR3 sequence reads: CASSLPGRSYNEQFF. The CDR3 bases are TGTGCCAGCAGTTTACCGGGACGGAGCTACAATGAGCAGTTCTTC.

The chain combines TRBV20-1 with TRBJ1-2; possibly TRBD1 for D (5 bases). Germline-derived CDR1 and CDR2 are DFQATT and SNEGSKA (reference sequence). V lost 3 bases and J lost 0, with 11 bases in between. This CDR3 spans 14 amino acids. The CDR3 DNA follows: TGCAGTGCTAGTAGGACGGGGCCTAACTATGGCTACACCTTC. Its translation is CSASRTGPNYGYTF.

This chain joins TRBV7-2 and TRBJ1-6; 9 bases map to TRBD1. The CDR3 covers 15 residues. Losses at the gene ends were 1 base for V and 6 bases for J; bases not matched to a gene: 1. From germline, CDR1 is SGHTA and CDR2 FQGNSA. The CDR3 DNA sequence: TGTGCCAGCAGCTTAGGGGGACAGGGTAATTCACCCCTCCACTTT. This codes for CASSLGGQGNSPLHF.

The sample holds a few counts of this clone. This chain joins TRBV7-2 and TRBJ2-3, with D tentatively TRBD2 (5 bases). CDR3 length: 16 amino acids. With 1 base removed from V and 6 bases from J, the gap between germline ends came to 17 bases. Germline V gene lookup returns CDR1 SGHTA and CDR2 FQGNSA. The CDR3 nucleotides read TGTGCCAGCAGCTTAGGGAGAGCGGCCCGGGTGGATACGCAGTATTTT. Amino acids: CASSLGRAARVDTQYF.

This clone was seen more than once but under ten times. The chain is built from TRBV27 and TRBJ2-1, with TRBD1 identical over 7 bases. CDR3 size: 15 residues. Germline V CDR1 and CDR2: MNHEY, SMNVEV (reference sequence). V dropped 2 bases and J dropped 1; count of bases not matched to a gene: 2. CDR3 DNA sequence: TGTGCCAGCAGTTTAAGGGGGCCATCCTACAATGAGCAGTTCTTC. Translation: CASSLRGPSYNEQFF.

CDR3 DNA: TGCAGCGCGCGAGGAGAAAACATTCAGTACTTC. Its translation: CSARGENIQYF. This chain uses TRBV29-1 with TRBJ2-4; D remains unclear. In germline, CDR1 is SQVTM, CDR2 ANQGSEA. V lost 7 bases and J lost 5, with 9 bases in between. This CDR3 contains 11 residues.

This clone was seen a few times. CDR3 in DNA: TGTGCCTGGAGTTTTGGACAGACCTCTGGAAACACCATATATTTT. Its protein product is CAWSFGQTSGNTIYF. The gene calls are TRBV30 and TRBJ1-3, with a weak D call TRBD1 (6 bases). CDR1 is GTSNPN, CDR2 SVGIG, per germline (reference sequence). The V gene lost 2 bases and the J gene lost 0 bases, with 11 bases spanning the gap. The CDR3 runs to 15 residues.

The genes are TRBV6-5 and TRBJ1-1, with TRBD1 as a possible D gene (5 bases). In germline, CDR1 is MNHEY, CDR2 SVGAGI. The CDR3 covers 13 residues. The V and J ends lost 9 bases and 1 base respectively, with 12 bases between them. The CDR3 reads CASQGWGNTEAFF. Written as DNA, the CDR3 is TGTGCCAGTCAGGGATGGGGGAACACTGAAGCTTTCTTT.

The V gene is TRBV5-1, the J gene TRBJ2-7; 10 positions agree with TRBD1. This CDR3 is 14 amino acids long. V lost 4 bases, J lost 3 bases, and 4 bases stayed unmatched. The germline gives CDR1 SGHRS, CDR2 YFSETQ. CDR3 region: CASSAGDRGYEQYF. The CDR3 DNA reads TGCGCCAGCAGCGCCGGGGACAGGGGCTACGAGCAGTACTTC. The full variable domain, in which reference TRBV5-1 and TRBJ2-7 provide the parts outside the CDR3, is KAGVTQTPRYLIKTRGQQVTLSCSPISGHRSVSWYQQTPGQGLQFLFEYFSETQRNKGNFPGRFSGRQFSNSRSEMNVSTLELGDSALYLCASSAGDRGYEQYFGPGTRLTVT.

The V call is TRBV28, the J call TRBJ1-4, with D unresolved. Germline V gives CDR1 MDHEN, CDR2 SYDVKM. The CDR3 runs 15 residues. Deletions cut 3 bases from V and 0 bases from J, with 8 bases between. This CDR3 is CASSFQAATNEKLFF. The CDR3 region has the DNA TGTGCCAGCAGTTTTCAGGCCGCAACTAATGAAAAACTGTTTTTT.